This entry lists 6 T cell receptor beta chains sequenced from one sample in a study of T cell changes during pregnancy in multiple sclerosis. Clones were sequenced by immunoSEQ multiplex PCR, and TCRdb holds only the in-frame ones, with some missing. The sample has 60,000 to 65,000 clones, approximately 90% seen once; the top ten hold approximately 2.2%. The source was peripheral blood, collected in the first trimester of pregnancy. The origin of the receptors is a female donor with multiple sclerosis, enrolled in a pregnancy study.

The chain recombines TRBV4-2 with TRBJ1-2; TRBD1 matches at 7 bases. Trimming cost V 1 base and J 3 bases; bases outside gene matches: 8. The CDR3 runs 16 residues. The germline CDR1 and CDR2 sequences are LGHNA and YNFKEQ. CDR3 sequence: CASSQAGKGGDYGYTF. The DNA of the CDR3 is TGTGCCAGCAGCCAAGCCGGAAAAGGGGGCGACTATGGCTACACCTTC.

The chain recombines TRBV29-1 with TRBJ2-4; D gene uncertain. V lost 5 bases and J 8 bases, leaving 10 bases between the germline ends. This CDR3 has 11 residues. The germline V gene encodes CDR1 SQVTM and CDR2 ANQGSEA. CDR3 in amino acids: CSVKLGYIQYF. CDR3 DNA sequence: TGCAGCGTTAAGTTGGGCTACATTCAGTACTTC.

The chain uses TRBV27 and TRBJ2-1; D call uncertain. Germline CDR1 is MNHEY and CDR2 is SMNVEV (reference sequence). This CDR3 has 17 residues. The V end lost 7 bases, the J end lost 2 bases, and 21 bases lay between the germline ends. CDR3: CASNPLVLTRTYNEQFF. The CDR3 DNA reads TGTGCCAGCAATCCGTTGGTTCTGACGAGGACCTACAATGAGCAGTTCTTC.

V and J are TRBV19 and TRBJ2-2, with TRBD2 matching 12 bases. J lost 0 bases, V lost 10 bases, and 6 bases had no gene match. The V gene's germline CDR1 is LNHDA and CDR2 SQIVND (reference sequence). The CDR3 extends over 16 amino acids. This CDR3 is CATRTSGTSNTGELFF. The CDR3 DNA follows: TGTGCCACCCGGACTAGCGGGACTTCGAACACCGGGGAGCTGTTTTTT.

This chain links TRBV7-2 with TRBJ2-3; 9 bases align to TRBD2. J was trimmed by 6 bases and V by 0 bases; bases with no gene match: 13. The length of the CDR3 is 18 residues. The V gene's germline CDR1 is SGHTA and CDR2 FQGNSA. The CDR3 DNA sequence: TGTGCCAGCAGCTTAGCGAGGGCCAGCGGGAGGTCCCGGGATACGCAGTATTTT. This codes for CASSLARASGRSRDTQYF.

V is TRBV29-1 and J is TRBJ2-7; D possibly corresponds to TRBD2 (6 bases). The CDR3 contains 15 residues. Germline CDR1 is SQVTM and CDR2 is ANQGSEA. Deletions cut 4 bases from V and 3 bases from J, with 19 bases between. CDR3 region: CSVGLLRGGFYEQYF. DNA of the CDR3: TGCAGCGTTGGGTTACTTCGGGGAGGTTTCTACGAGCAGTACTTC.